The TCR beta chain described here comes from a study of Graves' ophthalmopathy and Graves' hyperthyroidism. This clonotype was counted many times. No antigen is known for it. Findings and caveats of the study: Sensitivity reached more than 70% and specificity about 78% when the model predicted ophthalmopathy progression.

Germline V lookup: CDR1 DFQATT, CDR2 SNEGSKA (reference sequence). V was trimmed by 1 base and J by 8 bases, leaving 14 bases between them. This CDR3 comprises 13 residues. TCR beta CDR3 amplification used RNA transcripts. HTBI primers served in a first-round RT-PCR, which a second-round multiplex PCR followed. In TCRdb, the multiplex PCR reads were re-called with MiXCR into one record per CDR3 protein. The table records about 380,000 distinct CDR3 sequences, 15% of them present only once. This chain links TRBV20-1 with TRBJ2-5, with a weak D call TRBD1 (6 bases). Material: peripheral blood. This TCR was sampled from a woman younger than 35 with stable Graves' hyperthyroidism. CDR3 loop: CSARGRQAATQYF. The CDR3 nucleotides are TGCAGTGCTAGAGGGCGACAGGCGGCAACCCAGTACTTC.